The 22 T cell receptor beta chains below were found in one sample sequenced in a study of cytomegalovirus exposure and HLA in healthy donors. The PCR employed 60 Vbeta primers together with 13 Jbeta primers. The table came from immunoSEQ multiplex PCR; TCRdb's copy has only in-frame clones and leaves some out. The sample holds 50,000 to 60,000 clones, around 82% seen once. Sequencing was performed on PBMCs. The receptors stem from a female donor in good health and CMV-seronegative.

In its sample, this clone was seen once. This sequence joins TRBV5-4 and TRBJ2-3, with 8 bases identical to TRBD2. V lost 0 bases and J lost 3; bases outside the gene matches: 3. CDR3 length equals 15 residues. Germline CDR1 reads SGHNT; CDR2 reads YYREEE (reference sequence). This CDR3 is CASSLEAGGTDTQYF. The CDR3 DNA follows: TGTGCCAGCAGCTTGGAGGCGGGGGGTACAGATACGCAGTATTTT.

This sequence joins TRBV7-9 and TRBJ2-5; 12 bases agree with TRBD2. The CDR3 extends over 17 amino acids. Unmatched junction bases numbered 8, after V lost 5 bases and J lost 1 base. Per germline, CDR1 SEHNR and CDR2 FQNEAQ (reference sequence). The CDR3 spells CASSLPKTSGGQETQYF. For the CDR3, the DNA is TGTGCCAGCAGCCTACCCAAGACTAGCGGGGGCCAAGAGACCCAGTACTTC.

The chain carries TRBV6-5 and TRBJ1-1; no reliable D call. The CDR3 has 15 residues. Per germline, CDR1 MNHEY and CDR2 SVGAGI. V was cut by 2 bases and J by 1 base, with 11 bases left in between. CDR3 coding DNA: TGTGCCAGCAGTTACCGAGGGAATACGAACACTGAAGCTTTCTTT. It codes for CASSYRGNTNTEAFF.

The chain links TRBV19 to TRBJ1-3; 10 bases map to TRBD1. Germline lookup yields CDR1 LNHDA and CDR2 SQIVND (reference sequence). The CDR3 has 15 residues. J gave up 3 bases and V 7 bases, and 6 bases lay outside the gene matches. The CDR3 bases are TGTGCCAGTATGGGGACAGGGGTCGGTGGAAACACCATATATTTT. Its protein product is CASMGTGVGGNTIYF.

V usage is TRBV30 and J usage is TRBJ1-1, with D hard to call. V dropped 5 bases and J dropped 5 bases, with 12 bases sitting between them. CDR3 size: 12 residues. Germline V gene sequence: CDR1 GTSNPN, CDR2 SVGIG (reference sequence). As DNA, the CDR3 is TGTGCCTGGCACCGGGGAGAGACTGAAGCTTTCTTT. It encodes CAWHRGETEAFF.

Here the CDR3 DNA reads TGTGCCAGCAGCTTAGCAGGTCCAGGCAGCGGCGGGAAAGGAAGTGGCTACACCTTC. It codes for CASSLAGPGSGGKGSGYTF. V usage is TRBV7-9 and J usage is TRBJ1-2, with D uncertain. Germline CDR1 reads SEHNR; CDR2 reads FQNEAQ (reference sequence). The CDR3 sequence is 19 residues long. Trimming left V 0 bases short and J 7 bases short, with 27 bases between.

The chain carries TRBV10-1 and TRBJ1-5; 12 positions match TRBD1. V lost 4 bases, J lost 4 bases, and 5 bases stayed unmatched. The CDR3 extends over 16 amino acids. The germline CDR1 and CDR2 sequences are WNHNN and SYGVQD (reference sequence). The CDR3 here is CASSAGTGGRNQPQHF. CDR3 nucleotides: TGCGCCAGCAGTGCCGGGACAGGGGGCCGGAATCAGCCCCAGCATTTT.

The V gene is TRBV6-5, the J gene TRBJ2-1, with a tentative D call TRBD1 (6 bases). Trimming took off 4 bases at V and 2 bases at J, with 12 bases between the two ends. Per germline, CDR1 MNHEY and CDR2 SVGAGI. The CDR3 sequence is 15 residues long. The CDR3 protein is CASSWTVDTYNEQFF. As DNA, the CDR3 is TGTGCCAGCAGTTGGACAGTCGATACCTACAATGAGCAGTTCTTC.

Concerning this clone itself: The sample has other DNA sequences that encode this CDR3 too. The gene calls are TRBV7-9 and TRBJ2-7, with D unresolved. CDR1 and CDR2 (germline): SEHNR, FQNEAQ (reference sequence). The CDR3 runs 11 residues. V was pared by 0 bases and J by 6 bases, with 3 bases between. Written as DNA, the CDR3 is TGTGCCAGCAGCTTAGCCCGCGAGCAGTACTTC. Translation: CASSLAREQYF.

The genes are TRBV23-1 and TRBJ1-3; TRBD1 is a possible D gene (5 bases). TRBV23-1 is sorted into the ORF group, with uncertain function. The V end was cut by 4 bases, the J end by 4 bases, with 11 bases between. CDR3 length: 14 residues. CDR3 amino acids: CASSPRESGNTIYF. The CDR3 DNA sequence: TGCGCCAGCAGTCCCAGGGAATCAGGAAACACCATATATTTT.

The chain links TRBV19 to TRBJ2-5; a possible D gene is TRBD1 (5 bases). CDR3 length equals 13 residues. Germline V gene sequence: CDR1 LNHDA, CDR2 SQIVND (reference sequence). Trimming cost V 6 bases and J 2 bases, with 10 bases left between them. The CDR3 DNA sequence: TGTGCCAGTAGAAACACAGGACAAGAGACCCAGTACTTC. It encodes CASRNTGQETQYF. The full variable domain, in which reference TRBV19 and TRBJ2-5 provide the parts outside the CDR3, is DGGITQSPKYLFRKEGQNVTLSCEQNLNHDAMYWYRQDPGQGLRLIYYSQIVNDFQKGDIAEGYSVSREKKESFPLTVTSAQKNPTAFYLCASRNTGQETQYFGPGTRLLVL.

V gene TRBV7-9 combines with J gene TRBJ2-5; 12 bases align to TRBD2. The CDR3 consists of 16 residues. V shed 5 bases and J 5 bases; nucleotides not matched to a gene: 9. Germline V gene lookup returns CDR1 SEHNR and CDR2 FQNEAQ (reference sequence). CDR3 sequence (DNA): TGTGCCAGCAGCCCGTCTAGCGGGGGGGCCCAGGAGACCCAGTACTTC. Its protein is CASSPSSGGAQETQYF.

The chain couples TRBV11-3 to TRBJ2-5; D remains unclear. The ends were cut back, 3 bases at V and 6 bases at J, with 11 bases in the middle. CDR1 is SGHNT, CDR2 YENEEA, per germline. The CDR3 loop spans 13 amino acids. CDR3 region: CASSFTSSQTQYF. The CDR3 DNA follows: TGTGCCAGCAGCTTTACGAGCTCGCAGACCCAGTACTTC.

The chain employs TRBV5-4 and TRBJ2-7, with TRBD1 matching 7 bases. The CDR3 runs to 15 residues. Germline V gives CDR1 SGHNT, CDR2 YYREEE (reference sequence). J lost 2 bases, V lost 4 bases, and 9 bases had no gene match. Written as DNA, the CDR3 is TGTGCCAGCAGCCCCGGACAGGTGTCGACCTACGAGCAGTACTTC. This codes for CASSPGQVSTYEQYF.

The rearrangement links TRBV7-2 to TRBJ1-5, with no clear D. Germline lookup yields CDR1 SGHTA and CDR2 FQGNSA. The CDR3 length is 15 residues. Trimming stripped 5 bases from V and 4 bases from J, with 15 bases between. The CDR3 reads CASSGGGWSNQPQHF. Here the CDR3 DNA reads TGTGCCAGCAGCGGAGGAGGGTGGTCGAATCAGCCCCAGCATTTT.

J is TRBJ1-1 and V is TRBV9, with 8 bases that match TRBD1. V shed 6 bases, J shed 0 bases, and the junction held 7 bases outside the gene matches. This CDR3 spans 15 amino acids. Germline CDR1 SGDLS, CDR2 YYNGEE. CDR3 sequence reads: CASTGTGLMNTEAFF. CDR3 DNA sequence: TGTGCCAGCACCGGGACAGGACTAATGAACACTGAAGCTTTCTTT.

Concerning this clone: One junction end does not reproduce the germline sequence, and a read error may be involved. CDR3 amino acids: CASSPSGLARETQYF. The CDR3 nucleotides read TGTGCTAGCAGTCCATCGGGACTAGCTAGGGAGACCCAGTACTTC. The V and J genes are TRBV7-7 and TRBJ2-5; TRBD2 aligns across 9 bases. CDR3 size: 15 residues. Germline V lookup: CDR1 SSHAT, CDR2 FNYEAQ (reference sequence).

This chain links TRBV19 with TRBJ1-2; weak D call: TRBD1 (5 bases). This CDR3 is built from 14 residues. Trimming took off 3 bases at V and 4 bases at J, with 12 bases between the two ends. Germline CDR1 is LNHDA and CDR2 is SQIVND (reference sequence). Here the CDR3 reads CASSIGSGSYGYTF. Here the CDR3 DNA reads TGTGCCAGTAGTATCGGGTCAGGGTCCTATGGCTACACCTTC.

The J gene is TRBJ2-1, the V gene TRBV15, with D uncertain. V dropped 5 bases and J dropped 8 bases, with 16 bases sitting between them. The length of the CDR3 is 14 residues. CDR1 is LNHNV, CDR2 YYDKDF, per germline (reference sequence). The CDR3 reads CATSRMGSPDEQFF. The CDR3 bases are TGTGCCACCAGCCGTATGGGTAGCCCCGATGAGCAGTTCTTC.

The chain links TRBV29-1 to TRBJ2-7; TRBD2 aligns across 7 bases. The J segment lost 9 bases and the V segment lost 3 bases, leaving 11 bases of the junction unmatched. This CDR3 comprises 13 residues. From germline, CDR1 is SQVTM and CDR2 ANQGSEA. The CDR3: CSVEGGSSSLQYF. CDR3 bases: TGCAGCGTTGAGGGGGGGTCCAGCTCGCTGCAGTACTTC.

This clone was found once. The CDR3 bases are TGTGCCAGCAGCTCCGTGATCGTCACCGGCTCAGGCGGGGGCTACACCTTC. This codes for CASSSVIVTGSGGGYTF. The chain recombines TRBV7-9 with TRBJ1-2; D unclear. The V gene's germline CDR1 is SEHNR and CDR2 FQNEAQ (reference sequence). The V end lost 4 bases, the J end lost 8 bases, and 26 bases lay between the germline ends. There are 17 residues in the CDR3. The variable domain in full, with the rest retrieved from reference TRBV7-9 and TRBJ1-2, is DTGVSQNPRHKITKRGQNVTFRCDPISEHNRLYWYRQTLGQGPEFLTYFQNEAQLEKSRLLSDRFSAERPKGSFSTLEIQRTEQGDSAMYLCASSSVIVTGSGGGYTFGSGTRLTVV.

This chain's CDR3 is CASSRGGTDQETQYF. The CDR3 nucleotides are TGTGCCAGTAGTAGGGGGGGGACGGACCAAGAGACCCAGTACTTC. The chain links TRBV19 to TRBJ2-5; 7 bases are shared with TRBD2. Per germline, CDR1 LNHDA and CDR2 SQIVND (reference sequence). V was clipped by 4 bases and J by 0 bases; unmatched bases: 5. The CDR3 spans 15 residues. Looking up the rest from reference TRBV19 and TRBJ2-5 gives the full variable domain: DGGITQSPKYLFRKEGQNVTLSCEQNLNHDAMYWYRQDPGQGLRLIYYSQIVNDFQKGDIAEGYSVSREKKESFPLTVTSAQKNPTAFYLCASSRGGTDQETQYFGPGTRLLVL.